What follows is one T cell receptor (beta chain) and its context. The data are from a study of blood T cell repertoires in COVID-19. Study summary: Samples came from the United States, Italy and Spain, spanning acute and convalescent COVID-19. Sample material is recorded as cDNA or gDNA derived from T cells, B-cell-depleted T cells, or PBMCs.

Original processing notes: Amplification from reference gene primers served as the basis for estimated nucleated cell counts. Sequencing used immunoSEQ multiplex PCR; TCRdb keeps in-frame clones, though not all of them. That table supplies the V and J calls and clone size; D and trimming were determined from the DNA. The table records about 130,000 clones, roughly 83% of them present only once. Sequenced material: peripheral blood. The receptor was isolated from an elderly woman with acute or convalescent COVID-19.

As DNA, the CDR3 is TGTGCCAGCACCAGGAACTCGGGAACTGAAGCTTTCTTT. Its translation is CASTRNSGTEAFF. The genes are TRBV27 and TRBJ1-1; D is unresolved. Germline CDR1 is MNHEY and CDR2 is SMNVEV (reference sequence). There are 13 residues in the CDR3. Deletions cut 7 bases from V and 5 bases from J, with 14 bases between.